This T cell receptor beta chain was sequenced during a study of regulatory T cells in long-lasting Graves disease (dated by TCRdb to about 2021). Broadly, across the study: Newly diagnosed Graves' disease patients had taken antithyroid drugs for less than 3 months. The study took place in China and was registered as a clinical trial. A total of around 33 samples were covered by TCR sequencing, comprising some 13 persistent and 20 newly diagnosed Graves' disease patients. Persistent Graves' disease patients were compared with newly diagnosed Graves' disease patients by peripheral blood TCR sequencing and RNA sequencing.

This clonotype showed up just a few times. The clone's antigen remains unknown. Per-base qualities were not stored, and no clone one base away is much larger. Libraries were built with multiplex PCR. Sequenced using an Illumina HiSeq 4000. To build TCR beta libraries, CDR3 regions were amplified by Arm-PCR using iRepertoire HTBI primers. PCR products were gel purified before sequencing. As for how the authors treated the data: A total of some 60 TRBV and under 15 TRBJ segments were identified across samples and were used for gene usage analysis of CDR3 amino acid clonotypes. COPE and FqMerger were used to merge filtered high-quality paired reads into contigs. BLAST was used to align contigs to IMGT TRBV, TRBD and TRBJ reference genes, with CDR3 defined following IMGT. Clonotypes above 0.1% frequency were classified as highly expanded clones. Shannon entropy served as the measure of repertoire diversity, while the Gini coefficient captured V-J evenness. A clonotype was considered public if more than one individual shared it. TCRdb passed the public sequencing reads through fastp at Q25 and MiXCR, retaining productive beta sequences. A single entry per CDR3 protein holds the most common genes and DNA from its merged rows. The V and J calls follow TCRdb's processing rather than the paper's. The sample data list roughly 610,000 distinct CDR3 sequences, and 16% of these were observed just once. The ten largest clonotypes hold approximately 12% of the sample.

The sample's time point label, decoded: newly diagnosed GD, antithyroid drugs for less than 3 months. For both TCR sequencing and RNA sequencing, RNA was extracted from PBMCs using TRIzol. Graves' disease was diagnosed according to American Thyroid Association guidelines. Patients for the study were recruited at an endocrinology department in Xi'an, China. Each patient gave around 9 milliliters of peripheral blood, collected in an EDTA anticoagulant tube. Ficoll Paque Plus density gradient separation was used to isolate PBMCs, and no further T cell sorting was done. An Agilent 2100 Bioanalyzer and agarose gel were used to check RNA quality, while a NanoDrop 2000 measured RNA concentration. In the germline V gene, CDR1 corresponds to SGHDN and CDR2 to FVKESK. The CDR3 runs 13 residues from the cysteine to the phenylalanine. This entry keeps only the CDR3 DNA: 39 bases, framed from base 1. Trimming takes 6 bases from V and 7 bases from J, and the germline ends sit 14 bases apart.

The research as a whole found: More public clonotypes were shared among persistent patients (roughly 2,700) than among newly diagnosed patients (under 1,000). Preferential use of TRBV28, TRBJ1-2 and TRBJ2-5 was observed in persistent disease, whereas TRBV20-1 and TRBJ2-1 were favored in newly diagnosed disease. Only the TCR beta chain was sequenced and analyzed. Persistent Graves' disease patients showed lower TCR Shannon entropy and fewer highly expanded clones than newly diagnosed patients, suggesting clonal expansion. Only peripheral blood was studied, because thyroid tissue, the primary lesion, was inaccessible. The authors acknowledged the small sample size as a limitation that may reduce accuracy.

These records were also assigned to another study, of T cells in Graves' hyperthyroidism and ophthalmopathy. As described in the second report: Stable Graves' hyperthyroidism was defined as no progression to ophthalmopathy during 18 months of follow-up. Hyperthyroidism patients were newly diagnosed, had a disease duration of under 2 months, and were aged 18 to 65 years. Patients with uncontrolled infections, other autoimmune diseases, pregnancy or lactation were excluded. Diagnoses relied on clinical symptoms, serum thyroxine and TRAb, thyroid ultrasound and orbital computed tomography. The first round of RT-PCR for the TCR CDR3 was performed with the HTBI primer set and the Qiagen OneStep RT-PCR kit. Most expanded thyroid clonotypes (frequency above 0.001) were also detected in blood, a finding suggesting that blood repertoires may reflect thyroid immune responses. Ophthalmopathy was separated from stable hyperthyroidism by a 13 V-J signature model, with 85% to 90% sensitivity and roughly 84% specificity obtained in cross-validation and 80%/75% obtained in testing. In validation, the model predicted progression to ophthalmopathy a median of 6.5 months before onset, with over 60% sensitivity and 72.22% specificity. TCR V-J signatures able to tell the groups apart were searched for in a discovery cohort of 100 patients, of whom 40 to 45 had Graves' ophthalmopathy and more than 55 had stable Graves' hyperthyroidism. Prospective prediction of ophthalmopathy was tested in an independent validation cohort consisting of fewer than 20 hyperthyroidism patients and approximately 16 patients who later progressed to ophthalmopathy. For training and testing, the 100 or so patients in the discovery cohort were randomly divided in a 7:3 ratio. In several Graves' hyperthyroidism patients, the study also compared T-cell repertoires from thyroid tissue with T-cell repertoires from blood. After blood sampling, hyperthyroidism patients were treated with methimazole at a starting dose of 30 mg daily, and ophthalmopathy patients were treated with high-dose intravenous methylprednisolone. A second multiplex PCR round built the libraries, followed by size selection and purification. Paired-end sequencing of the libraries was performed with 100 bp reads on an Illumina HiSeq2000. SOAPnuke was used to process the raw data, with reads discarded if the reads contained adapters or uncalled bases, had a mean Phred below 15, or lacked an exact constant-primer or identifier match. COPE v1.2.5 was used to merge the high-quality paired reads, and each unique nucleotide sequence was defined as a clonotype. MiTCR v1.1 was used to align clonotypes to the IMGT TRBV, TRBD and TRBJ reference segments. Analysis was restricted to V-J combinations with a frequency above 0.0001, which covered 98% to 99.2% of repertoires. The TCS score was defined as the ratio of F50 (clonal expansion) to E x V (chaos), calculated using BLOSUM62-based TCRdist between CDR3 peptides within each V-J. Welch's t-statistics and random forest reduced around 550 V-J features to 13, which were used in a naive Bayes classifier (R e1071). No statistical method was used to fix the sample size in advance, and group allocation was not hidden from the investigators. The paper describes TCR Vbeta CDR3 sequencing of 140 or so peripheral blood samples, made up of approximately 40 ophthalmopathy patients, roughly 80 hyperthyroidism patients and roughly 17 progressor patients.

The rearrangement combines TRBV14 with TRBJ2-3, with the identity of the D gene unclear. The input for sequencing was peripheral blood mononuclear cells (PBMCs), taken at new diagnosis, from a patient treated with antithyroid drugs. The receptor was isolated from a man younger than 35 with Graves disease. Donor details come from another sample of the same person, matched by shared clones. The DNA is as follows: TGTGCCAGCAGTCCAAACCTAGTGAATACGCAGTATTTT. Its coded protein is CASSPNLVNTQYF.